This T cell receptor (beta chain) came from a study of T cells in women clearing cervical HPV infection. At the level of the study: Donors had HPV16-related CIN3 or worse; 2 had invasive cancer. Case blood was drawn when the lesion was first found; control blood after infection became undetectable. General study points: Richness differences could reflect unmeasured T-cell content per sample.

To note about this clone: Its antigen is currently unknown. The read ends 3 residues before the CDR3 terminus; that terminus is restored from the germline J gene.

Repertoires were generated with immunoSEQ multiplex PCR, while TCRdb's copy carries only in-frame clones and drops some. The listing contains some 20,000 clones. Germline CDR1 is MDHEN and CDR2 is SYDVKM. V dropped 4 bases and J dropped 4; count of bases not matched to a gene: 12. This CDR3 contains 17 residues. Sequenced material: blood buffy coat. This receptor was taken from a woman between 18 and 69 years old with a cervical HPV16 infection that either progressed to CIN3+ or cleared (not recorded which). The chain employs TRBV28 and TRBJ2-5; TRBD2 aligns across 10 bases. The CDR3 spells CASSWDLSGGPRETQYF. The sequenced CDR3 bases are TGTGCCAGCAGTTGGGACCTTAGCGGGGGGCCCCGAGAGACC.